This T cell receptor beta chain was observed in a study of T cells in Graves' hyperthyroidism and ophthalmopathy. On the study more broadly: Peripheral blood was secured at the point of initial diagnosis, before any treatment. Study-wide results and limits: Stable hyperthyroidism and ophthalmopathy were separated using 13 V-J signatures.

Amplified TCR beta CDR3 regions came from RNA transcripts. First-round RT-PCR of the TCR CDR3 relied on the HTBI primer set. TCRdb reprocessed the multiplex PCR reads with MiXCR, giving one entry per CDR3 protein. The sample carries approximately 710,000 distinct CDR3 sequences, 15% to 20% recorded once. This clonotype was found a few times. Its cognate antigen is unknown. The source of this sequence is a man aged 45-60 years with Graves' hyperthyroidism. What was sequenced was blood.

The CDR3 nucleotides read TGTGCCAGCAGTGCCCGGGACAGAGTTATCTATGGCTACACCTTC. This sequence encodes CASSARDRVIYGYTF. The chain uses TRBV27 and TRBJ1-2, with 7 bases fitting TRBD1. Germline CDR1 reads MNHEY; CDR2 reads SMNVEV (reference sequence). V gave up 5 bases and J gave up 4 bases; unmatched junction bases: 10. The CDR3 contains 15 residues.